Shown below are 7 T cell receptor beta chains from a single sample sequenced in a study of blood T cell repertoires in COVID-19. Repertoires were generated with immunoSEQ multiplex PCR, while TCRdb's copy carries only in-frame clones and drops some. Of about 62,000 clones listed, roughly 88% are singletons. Sequencing input: peripheral blood. The receptors shown here come from a woman at least 80 years old with acute or convalescent COVID-19.

V is TRBV4-1 and J is TRBJ1-2; TRBD1 might be the D (6 bases). V was shortened by 0 bases and J by 7 bases, with 15 bases between the two germline ends. The CDR3 is made up of 15 amino acids. Germline V CDR1 and CDR2: MGHRA, YSYEKL. CDR3 residues: CASSQDFTGKIGYTF. CDR3 sequence (DNA): TGCGCCAGCAGCCAAGACTTTACAGGGAAGATTGGCTACACCTTC.

The chain couples TRBV19 to TRBJ1-1, with D possibly being TRBD1 (5 bases). Per the germline V gene, CDR1 is LNHDA and CDR2 is SQIVND (reference sequence). This CDR3 region has 15 residues. Trimming cost V 0 bases and J 3 bases, with 11 bases left between them. The DNA of the CDR3 is TGTGCCAGTAGTATAGATCCCTCAGGGTACACTGAAGCTTTCTTT. As protein: CASSIDPSGYTEAFF.

The V and J genes are TRBV11-1 and TRBJ1-1, with D tentatively TRBD1 (5 bases). The V gene lost 5 bases and the J gene lost 0 bases, with 13 bases spanning the gap. Germline CDR1 is SGHAT and CDR2 is FQDESV (reference sequence). This CDR3 is built from 15 residues. The CDR3 bases are TGTGCCAGCAGCGCAGATAGGGGCGTGAACACTGAAGCTTTCTTT. This encodes CASSADRGVNTEAFF.

This clone was recorded once. The CDR3 is CASRKGRGSYEQYF. As DNA, the CDR3 is TGTGCCAGCAGAAAGGGGCGGGGGTCCTACGAGCAGTACTTC. The V gene is TRBV7-2, the J gene TRBJ2-7; 7 bases line up with TRBD2. The V gene's germline CDR1 is SGHTA and CDR2 FQGNSA. Germline trimming cut 6 bases from V and 1 base from J; bases unmatched to any gene: 6. The CDR3 totals 14 residues.

The CDR3 bases are TGTGCCAGCAGCAAAATGACAGGGAACACTGAAGCTTTCTTT. Amino acids: CASSKMTGNTEAFF. The chain recombines TRBV9 with TRBJ1-1, with a tentative D call TRBD1 (6 bases). The germline V gene has CDR1 SGDLS and CDR2 YYNGEE. CDR3 size: 14 residues. V was trimmed by 4 bases and J by 1 base, leaving 11 bases between them.

The chain joins TRBV6-5 to TRBJ1-2, with a weak D call TRBD1 (5 bases). V was pared by 1 base and J by 9 bases, with 18 bases between. The CDR3 has 15 amino acids. From germline, CDR1 is MNHEY and CDR2 SVGAGI. The CDR3 DNA reads as TGTGCCAGCAGTTACTTCCCTCAAGGGGAAGTGAGCTACACCTTC. Translating gives CASSYFPQGEVSYTF.

This chain connects TRBV3-1 (or the pseudogene TRBV3-2) to TRBJ1-2; D gene unclear. This CDR3 has 13 residues. The ends were cut back, 3 bases at V and 6 bases at J, with 11 bases in the middle. Per the germline V gene, CDR1 is LGHDT and CDR2 is YNNKEL (reference sequence). In DNA, the CDR3 is TGTGCCAGCAGCCAGCAGTACCCGAATGGCTACACCTTC. Protein: CASSQQYPNGYTF.